Listed here are 26 T cell receptor beta chains from one sample, sequenced in a study of blood T cell repertoires in COVID-19. Using immunoSEQ multiplex PCR, the repertoire was profiled, and TCRdb retains in-frame clones only, with some absent. This table holds around 37,000 clones, about two thirds found once. Sequenced: peripheral blood. The origin of the receptors is a man in his 70s with COVID-19, enrolled during active disease.

Concerning this clone: Other DNA sequences in the sample encode the same CDR3. This chain joins TRBV19 and TRBJ2-5, with D possibly matching TRBD2 (6 bases). Germline CDR1 reads LNHDA; CDR2 reads SQIVND (reference sequence). Trimming pared 3 bases from V and 3 bases from J, leaving 11 bases between. This CDR3 spans 14 amino acids. The CDR3: CASSIGSGKETQYF. The CDR3 coding sequence is TGTGCCAGTAGTATCGGTAGCGGAAAAGAGACCCAGTACTTC.

The V call is TRBV7-2, the J call TRBJ1-2; D may be TRBD1 (5 bases). Trimming stripped 5 bases from V and 4 bases from J, with 20 bases between. CDR3 length: 16 amino acids. Germline V gene sequence: CDR1 SGHTA, CDR2 FQGNSA. CDR3 DNA: TGTGCCAGCAGCATTAGCAGCCCAGGGCGGGGCTATGGCTACACCTTC. Its protein is CASSISSPGRGYGYTF. Looking up the rest from reference TRBV7-2 and TRBJ1-2 gives the full variable domain: GAGVSQSPSNKVTEKGKDVELRCDPISGHTALYWYRQSLGQGLEFLIYFQGNSAPDKSGLPSDRFSAERTGGSVSTLTIQRTQQEDSAVYLCASSISSPGRGYGYTFGSGTRLTVV.

The chain employs TRBV5-4 and TRBJ2-7, with D uncertain. The CDR3 has 13 amino acids. CDR1 and CDR2 from the germline V gene are SGHNT and YYREEE (reference sequence). The ends were cut back, 2 bases at V and 1 base at J, with 7 bases in the middle. This chain's CDR3 is CASSFGGSYEQYF. In nucleotides, the CDR3 is TGTGCCAGCAGCTTCGGCGGATCCTACGAGCAGTACTTC.

The V and J genes are TRBV4-1 and TRBJ2-7; maybe TRBD1 (7 bases). The germline CDR1 and CDR2 sequences are MGHRA and YSYEKL. The V end was cut by 0 bases, the J end by 4 bases, with 16 bases between. This CDR3 has 16 residues. Here the CDR3 DNA reads TGCGCCAGCAGCCAAGATGAGGGGGCGGGGAGGTACGAGCAGTACTTC. This translates into CASSQDEGAGRYEQYF.

This sequence joins TRBV18 and TRBJ1-6; TRBD1 might be the D (6 bases). Trimming removed 3 bases at V and 9 bases at J, with 15 bases between. CDR1 and CDR2 from the germline V gene are KGHSH and LQKENI. This CDR3 comprises 15 residues. The CDR3 region has the DNA TGTGCCAGCTCACCCCAACCAGGGGAAGGTTCACCCCTCCACTTT. Protein: CASSPQPGEGSPLHF.

This clone is a singleton in its sample. The chain is built from TRBV9 and TRBJ2-1; 15 bases line up with TRBD2. CDR1 and CDR2 from the germline V gene are SGDLS and YYNGEE. CDR3 length equals 22 residues. Losses at the gene ends were 1 base for V and 7 bases for J; bases not matched to a gene: 21. CDR3 bases: TGTGCCAGCAGCGTAACGACAGGGGCTGGACTAGCGGGAGGGCTGGGACCTAATGAGCAGTTCTTC. Its protein is CASSVTTGAGLAGGLGPNEQFF.

The chain uses TRBV3-1 (or the pseudogene TRBV3-2) and TRBJ2-1; the match to TRBD2 covers 8 bases. CDR3 length equals 15 residues. CDR1 is LGHDT, CDR2 YNNKEL, per germline (reference sequence). The trim removed 4 bases at V and 4 bases at J, leaving 6 bases unmatched. Written as DNA, the CDR3 is TGTGCCAGCAGCCGTACCGGGACTAGTTACAATGAGCAGTTCTTC. It codes for CASSRTGTSYNEQFF.

J is TRBJ2-7 and V is TRBV28, with D unresolved. Germline V gene data show CDR1 as MDHEN and CDR2 as SYDVKM. This CDR3 is built from 15 residues. Trimming pared 4 bases from V and 4 bases from J, leaving 17 bases between. The CDR3 loop is CASSSSWRQPYEQYF. The CDR3 bases are TGTGCCAGCAGTTCATCGTGGCGACAACCTTACGAGCAGTACTTC.

This clone was detected once. The chain recombines TRBV30 with TRBJ1-1, with D tentatively TRBD1 (6 bases). CDR3 length: 12 amino acids. Trimming stripped 3 bases from V and 1 base from J, with 6 bases between. Germline lookup yields CDR1 GTSNPN and CDR2 SVGIG (reference sequence). The CDR3 nucleotides are TGTGCCTGGAGGACAGGGAACACTGAAGCTTTCTTT. This sequence encodes CAWRTGNTEAFF.

The table lists this clone with a count of one. The chain has TRBV9 and TRBJ1-3, with 9 positions matching TRBD1. The CDR3 covers 21 residues. The J segment lost 0 bases and the V segment lost 0 bases, leaving 16 bases of the junction unmatched. Germline values: CDR1 SGDLS, CDR2 YYNGEE. CDR3 region: CASSVAGTGGRVGSSGNTIYF. CDR3 DNA sequence: TGTGCCAGCAGCGTAGCGGGAACAGGGGGCCGTGTAGGGAGCTCTGGAAACACCATATATTTT.

This clone appeared a single time. V is TRBV11-2 and J is TRBJ1-6; TRBD1 matches 8 bases. Trimming at V came to 5 bases and at J to 8 bases, leaving 8 bases not matched to a gene. The CDR3 runs to 15 residues. CDR1 and CDR2 (germline): SGHAT, FQNNGV. The CDR3 spells CASSHRQGLDSPLHF. The DNA for the CDR3 is TGTGCCAGCAGCCACCGACAGGGGCTAGATTCACCCCTCCACTTT.

This chain joins TRBV11-2 and TRBJ1-1, with D possibly matching TRBD1 (5 bases). CDR3 length: 13 residues. V gave up 4 bases and J gave up 1 base, with 7 bases separating them. Germline V gene sequence: CDR1 SGHAT, CDR2 FQNNGV. CDR3 DNA: TGTGCCAGCAGCTCGCAGGGGAACACTGAAGCTTTCTTT. This gives the protein CASSSQGNTEAFF.

The V and J genes are TRBV30 and TRBJ2-4; possibly TRBD2 for D (6 bases). The germline CDR1 and CDR2 sequences are GTSNPN and SVGIG (reference sequence). V shed 0 bases and J shed 6 bases, with 12 bases lying between them. The CDR3 sequence is 14 residues long. CDR3 region: CAWSVGGAGNIQYF. As DNA, the CDR3 is TGTGCCTGGAGTGTAGGCGGGGCCGGAAACATTCAGTACTTC.

CDR3 in DNA: TGTGCCAGCAGAGGGGCAGGGGAGAGTCCCCAGCATTTT. It specifies CASRGAGESPQHF. The chain links TRBV12-3 or TRBV12-4 to TRBJ1-5; D is possibly TRBD1 (6 bases). The germline V and J ends were trimmed by 6 bases and 10 bases, with 16 bases remaining between them. The CDR3 runs 13 residues.

This chain uses TRBV2 with TRBJ2-3, with 7 bases identical to TRBD1. In germline, CDR1 is SNHLY, CDR2 FYNNEI. V lost 8 bases to trimming and J lost 2 bases; unmatched junction nucleotides: 7. This CDR3 region has 14 residues. The CDR3 region is CASRRDRYTDTQYF. The DNA of the CDR3 is TGTGCCAGCCGCAGGGACAGATACACAGATACGCAGTATTTT.

The chain couples TRBV7-9 to TRBJ1-6; possibly TRBD1 for D (5 bases). The CDR3 is 14 amino acids. Germline V CDR1 and CDR2: SEHNR, FQNEAQ (reference sequence). V was trimmed by 1 base and J by 10 bases, leaving 11 bases between them. In DNA, the CDR3 is TGTGCCAGCAGCTTAGTCGGGGGACGCTCACCCCTCCACTTT. Translating gives CASSLVGGRSPLHF.

This clone was counted only a few times. The chain recombines TRBV20-1 with TRBJ1-2; D not certain. Deletions cut 3 bases from V and 1 base from J, with 15 bases between. The germline V gene has CDR1 DFQATT and CDR2 SNEGSKA (reference sequence). The CDR3 consists of 15 residues. CDR3: CSASPANGDNYGYTF. CDR3 nucleotide sequence: TGCAGTGCTAGTCCCGCGAACGGTGATAACTATGGCTACACCTTC.

This clone was counted a few times. The V and J genes are TRBV2 and TRBJ1-5; 8 bases line up with TRBD1. This CDR3 has 16 residues. Germline V lookup: CDR1 SNHLY, CDR2 FYNNEI. V shed 1 base and J 3 bases; nucleotides not matched to a gene: 5. CDR3 in amino acids: CASSEGTGTYNQPQHF. In DNA form, the CDR3 reads TGTGCCAGCAGTGAAGGGACAGGGACCTACAATCAGCCCCAGCATTTT.

The chain combines TRBV19 with TRBJ2-5; 12 bases are a match to TRBD2. Germline V gene sequence: CDR1 LNHDA, CDR2 SQIVND (reference sequence). The trim removed 3 bases at V and 1 base at J, leaving 3 bases unmatched. CDR3 size: 16 residues. CDR3 coding DNA: TGTGCCAGTAGTATTCTACTAGCGGGAGGCCAAGAGACCCAGTACTTC. Amino acids: CASSILLAGGQETQYF.

The sample holds one count of this clone. The J gene is TRBJ2-7, the V gene TRBV5-1; 7 bases align to TRBD2. V shed 1 base, J shed 13 bases, and the junction held 17 bases outside the gene matches. Looked up from germline, CDR1 is SGHRS and CDR2 is YFSETQ. The CDR3 runs 15 residues. Here the CDR3 DNA reads TGCGCCAGCAGCTTGAGCCCGGAACCCGGACTAGTTGAATACTTC. Protein sequence: CASSLSPEPGLVEYF. Combining the CDR3 with reference TRBV5-1 and TRBJ2-7 gives the whole variable domain KAGVTQTPRYLIKTRGQQVTLSCSPISGHRSVSWYQQTPGQGLQFLFEYFSETQRNKGNFPGRFSGRQFSNSRSEMNVSTLELGDSALYLCASSLSPEPGLVEYFGPGTRLTVT.

This chain links TRBV6-6 with TRBJ1-2; 9 bases are a match to TRBD1. The germline CDR1 and CDR2 sequences are MNHNY and SVGAGI (reference sequence). The length of the CDR3 is 16 residues. The V gene end was trimmed by 5 bases and the J gene end by 1 base; junction bases not matched to a gene: 8. Here the CDR3 reads CASSRGTDRGNYGYTF. The CDR3 nucleotides read TGTGCCAGCAGTCGGGGGACGGACAGGGGTAACTATGGCTACACCTTC.

CDR3 nucleotide sequence: TGCAATGATCGGGAGCGGGAGGGCCTTTCGGGAGATACGCAGTATTTT. Amino acid sequence: CNDREREGLSGDTQYF. The chain carries TRBV21-1 and TRBJ2-3; TRBD2, the table's D call, lacks a check against the DNA. TRBV21-1 is classified as a pseudogene. The CDR3 runs 16 residues.

The count of this clone is one. The chain is built from TRBV5-6 and TRBJ1-2, with TRBD1 identical over 7 bases. The CDR3 is 16 amino acids. Germline V CDR1 and CDR2: SGHDT, YYEEEE. After removal of 1 base from V and 4 bases from J, the junction contained 10 bases not matched to a gene. CDR3 coding DNA: TGTGCCAGCAGCTTGTGGGTCGACAGGGACGGCTATGGCTACACCTTC. Protein sequence: CASSLWVDRDGYGYTF.

The chain combines TRBV7-2 with TRBJ2-1, with 9 nucleotides matching TRBD1. CDR1 and CDR2 (germline): SGHTA, FQGNSA. The CDR3 has 16 residues. V dropped 5 bases and J dropped 5; count of bases not matched to a gene: 10. The chain's CDR3 is CASSPHGTGLDNEQFF. CDR3 bases: TGTGCCAGCAGCCCCCACGGGACAGGGTTGGACAATGAGCAGTTCTTC.

This chain joins TRBV18 and TRBJ1-4, with D possibly TRBD1 on 5 matching bases. CDR1 and CDR2 (germline): KGHSH, LQKENI. The V and J ends lost 3 bases and 3 bases respectively, with 17 bases between them. This CDR3 is 17 amino acids long. Here the CDR3 DNA reads TGTGCCAGCTCACCCTACAAGCAGGGACTGTCTAATGAAAAACTGTTTTTT. Translation: CASSPYKQGLSNEKLFF.

J is TRBJ1-5 and V is TRBV7-8; perhaps TRBD1 as D (5 bases). Germline CDR1 SGHVS, CDR2 FQNEAQ. The CDR3 totals 13 residues. The germline V and J ends were trimmed by 9 bases and 6 bases, with 15 bases remaining between them. The CDR3 region has the DNA TGTGCCAGTACACGGGGGTTGGGTCAGCCCCAGCATTTT. This sequence encodes CASTRGLGQPQHF.